The present TCR beta chain was sequenced within a study of long-term antiretroviral therapy in people with HIV. Looking at the study overall: The oldest specimens predate the 2015 immediate-ART recommendation by about a decade. General observations from the study: Controls showed broader CDR3 length ranges than did the HIV repertoires. Across all time points, the repertoire was dominated by clones that expanded before ART. ART preceded a rise in diversity that nonetheless stayed lower than in transplant donor controls.

The assay used was immunoSEQ (version v3.0), run at survey level. Sequencing used immunoSEQ multiplex PCR; TCRdb keeps in-frame clones, though not all of them. The sample contains 35,000 to 45,000 clones, approximately 85% of which appear only once. A note on this clone: As yet, its antigen is unknown.

CDR1 and CDR2 (germline): LNHDA, SQIVND (reference sequence). The V gene lost 4 bases and the J gene lost 0 bases, with 7 bases spanning the gap. This CDR3 region has 15 residues. The chain recombines TRBV19 with TRBJ2-6; unclear D gene. The sequenced sample was unsorted PBMCs, obtained 2.2 years after starting antiretroviral therapy. The clonotype comes from a man between 18 and 29 years old with HIV. As DNA, the CDR3 is TGTGCCAGTAGTAGCCCCAACTCTGGGGCCAACGTCCTGACTTTC. Encoded protein: CASSSPNSGANVLTF.